These T cell receptor beta chains were read from a single sample in a study of T cell responses to AZD1222 COVID-19 vaccine. Libraries were prepared by immunoSEQ multiplex PCR; TCRdb keeps only in-frame clonotypes and omits some of them. The table shows about 110,000 clones, with approximately 94% occurring only once. This specimen was peripheral blood, taken 28 days after the second AZD1222 dose. These receptor sequences come from an adult who received the AZD1222 COVID-19 vaccine. Each CDR3 is given with its conserved first and last residue. A D gene is named only where the DNA matches it firmly. Where a row states a size, it is once, few, many or the class of an expanded clone; other rows omit it.

cdr3_aa: CASSFAASYEQYF
cdr3_nt: TGTGCCAGCAGCTTCGCCGCCAGCTACGAGCAGTACTTC
d_call: -
j_call: TRBJ2-7
v_call: TRBV7-9
clone_size: -

cdr3_aa: CSAKNYGFMNTEAFF
cdr3_nt: TGCAGCGCTAAAAATTACGGGTTCATGAACACTGAAGCTTTCTTT
d_call: -
j_call: TRBJ1-1
v_call: TRBV29-1
clone_size: -

cdr3_aa: CASSLDGSSYNEQFF
cdr3_nt: TGTGCCAGCAGCTTGGATGGCTCATCCTACAATGAGCAGTTCTTC
d_call: -
j_call: TRBJ2-1
v_call: TRBV7-9
clone_size: once

cdr3_aa: CAGGTSPYGYTF
cdr3_nt: TGTGCCGGAGGGACGTCACCCTATGGCTACACCTTC
d_call: -
j_call: TRBJ1-2
v_call: TRBV2
clone_size: -

cdr3_aa: CASSHSGKLFF
cdr3_nt: TGCGCCAGCAGCCACTCCGGAAAACTGTTTTTT
d_call: -
j_call: TRBJ1-4
v_call: TRBV4-1
clone_size: once

cdr3_aa: CATAPRDYGYTF
cdr3_nt: TGTGCCACCGCCCCGCGAGATTATGGCTACACCTTC
d_call: -
j_call: TRBJ1-2
v_call: TRBV28
clone_size: -

cdr3_aa: CASSWDYNSPLHF
cdr3_nt: TGTGCCAGCAGCTGGGACTATAATTCACCCCTCCACTTT
d_call: -
j_call: TRBJ1-6
v_call: TRBV5-6
clone_size: -

cdr3_aa: CASIEGGPAPGNTIYF
cdr3_nt: TGTGCCAGCATTGAGGGAGGCCCGGCGCCAGGAAACACCATATATTTT
d_call: -
j_call: TRBJ1-3
v_call: TRBV6-1
clone_size: -

cdr3_aa: CASSLRQGERQEPFF
cdr3_nt: TGTGCCAGCAGTCTTAGACAGGGAGAACGTCAGGAGCCTTTCTTT
d_call: TRBD1
j_call: TRBJ1-1
v_call: TRBV2
clone_size: -

cdr3_aa: CASSPGPRGDSPLHF
cdr3_nt: TGCGCCAGCAGCCCTGGGCCCAGGGGAGATTCACCCCTCCACTTT
d_call: -
j_call: TRBJ1-6
v_call: TRBV5-1
clone_size: -

cdr3_aa: CASSDIREGNQPQHF
cdr3_nt: TGCGCCAGCAGTGACATCAGGGAAGGCAATCAGCCCCAGCATTTT
d_call: -
j_call: TRBJ1-5
v_call: TRBV10-2
clone_size: -

cdr3_aa: CASSPAGGHYEQYF
cdr3_nt: TGCGCCAGCAGCCCAGCAGGGGGACACTACGAGCAGTACTTC
d_call: TRBD1
j_call: TRBJ2-7
v_call: TRBV4-1
clone_size: -

cdr3_aa: CASSLPSGATNEKLFF
cdr3_nt: TGTGCCAGCAGCTTGCCTTCAGGGGCAACTAATGAAAAACTGTTTTTT
d_call: -
j_call: TRBJ1-4
v_call: TRBV5-5
clone_size: -

cdr3_aa: CATSRGGTGGRRLGNSPLHF
cdr3_nt: TGTGCCACCAGCAGAGGCGGGACAGGGGGTCGAAGGTTGGGTAATTCACCCCTCCACTTT
d_call: TRBD1
j_call: TRBJ1-6
v_call: TRBV15
clone_size: -

cdr3_aa: CASSSPDSNQPQHF
cdr3_nt: TGTGCCAGCAGTTCCCCGGATAGCAATCAGCCCCAGCATTTT
d_call: -
j_call: TRBJ1-5
v_call: TRBV28
clone_size: -

cdr3_aa: CASSPQGVVGEAFF
cdr3_nt: TGTGCCAGCAGTCCACAGGGTGTCGTCGGTGAAGCTTTCTTT
d_call: -
j_call: TRBJ1-1
v_call: TRBV6-5
clone_size: -

cdr3_aa: CATADGMNTEAFF
cdr3_nt: TGTGCCACCGCTGACGGTATGAACACTGAAGCTTTCTTT
d_call: -
j_call: TRBJ1-1
v_call: TRBV10-3
clone_size: -

cdr3_aa: CASTSLGAPEAFF
cdr3_nt: TGTGCCAGCACCTCCTTGGGGGCGCCTGAAGCTTTCTTT
d_call: -
j_call: TRBJ1-1
v_call: TRBV5-4
clone_size: few

cdr3_aa: CASSLPNSGGAPSTDTQYF
cdr3_nt: TGTGCCAGCAGCCTGCCGAATAGCGGGGGGGCCCCTAGCACAGATACGCAGTATTTT
d_call: TRBD2
j_call: TRBJ2-3
v_call: TRBV7-8
clone_size: -

cdr3_aa: CASSLSGTRYEQYF
cdr3_nt: TGTGCCAGCAGCCTTTCTGGCACACGCTACGAGCAGTACTTC
d_call: -
j_call: TRBJ2-7
v_call: TRBV3-1/TRBV3-2
clone_size: few

cdr3_aa: CASSIRLVWTYEQYF
cdr3_nt: TGTGCCAGTAGTATTCGATTAGTTTGGACCTACGAGCAGTACTTC
d_call: -
j_call: TRBJ2-7
v_call: TRBV19
clone_size: -

cdr3_aa: CASSGGLQETQYF
cdr3_nt: TGCGCCAGCAGCGGGGGCCTTCAAGAGACCCAGTACTTC
d_call: -
j_call: TRBJ2-5
v_call: TRBV10-2
clone_size: once

cdr3_aa: CAVQEGENTEAFF
cdr3_nt: TGTGCCGTTCAAGAGGGAGAAAACACTGAAGCTTTCTTT
d_call: -
j_call: TRBJ1-1
v_call: TRBV7-7
clone_size: -

cdr3_aa: CASSPDLNHYRNEQFF
cdr3_nt: TGTGCCAGCAGTCCCGATTTGAACCATTATCGAAATGAGCAGTTCTTC
d_call: -
j_call: TRBJ2-1
v_call: TRBV27
clone_size: -

cdr3_aa: CSVELNTEAFF
cdr3_nt: TGCAGCGTTGAATTAAACACTGAAGCTTTCTTT
d_call: -
j_call: TRBJ1-1
v_call: TRBV29-1
clone_size: -

cdr3_aa: CAISDPGASYEQYF
cdr3_nt: TGTGCCATCAGTGATCCAGGCGCTTCCTACGAGCAGTACTTC
d_call: -
j_call: TRBJ2-7
v_call: TRBV10-3
clone_size: -

cdr3_aa: CASSQGDRGSNQPQHF
cdr3_nt: TGCGCCAGCAGCCAAGGGGACAGGGGTAGCAATCAGCCCCAGCATTTT
d_call: TRBD1
j_call: TRBJ1-5
v_call: TRBV4-1
clone_size: -

cdr3_aa: CATSGQGRLDTDTQYF
cdr3_nt: TGTGCCACCAGCGGACAGGGAAGATTGGACACAGATACGCAGTATTTT
d_call: TRBD1
j_call: TRBJ2-3
v_call: TRBV15
clone_size: -

cdr3_aa: CARSDSHSGNTIYF
cdr3_nt: TGTGCCAGGTCAGACAGTCACTCTGGAAACACCATATATTTT
d_call: -
j_call: TRBJ1-3
v_call: TRBV6-4
clone_size: -

cdr3_aa: CASRVFDEQYF
cdr3_nt: TGTGCCAGCAGGGTTTTCGACGAGCAGTACTTC
d_call: -
j_call: TRBJ2-7
v_call: TRBV27
clone_size: -

cdr3_aa: CASSSGQGPGGSYGYTF
cdr3_nt: TGCGCCAGCAGCTCGGGACAGGGGCCTGGTGGTAGCTATGGCTACACCTTC
d_call: TRBD1
j_call: TRBJ1-2
v_call: TRBV5-1
clone_size: -

cdr3_aa: CASSEDVSHGYTF
cdr3_nt: TGTGCCAGCAGTGAAGACGTCAGCCATGGCTACACCTTC
d_call: -
j_call: TRBJ1-2
v_call: TRBV2
clone_size: -

cdr3_aa: CASSEAALRPYEQYF
cdr3_nt: TGTGCCAGCAGTGAAGCTGCACTTCGACCCTACGAGCAGTACTTC
d_call: -
j_call: TRBJ2-7
v_call: TRBV6-1
clone_size: -

cdr3_aa: CASTYTSGSLGANVLTF
cdr3_nt: TGTGCCAGCACCTATACTAGCGGGAGTCTTGGGGCCAACGTCCTGACTTTC
d_call: TRBD2
j_call: TRBJ2-6
v_call: TRBV7-8
clone_size: -

cdr3_aa: CASSLDRGETQYF
cdr3_nt: TGTGCCAGCAGCTTAGATAGGGGAGAGACCCAGTACTTC
d_call: -
j_call: TRBJ2-5
v_call: TRBV11-2
clone_size: -

cdr3_aa: CALRQLGVDGYTF
cdr3_nt: TGTGCACTTCGGCAGCTGGGGGTTGATGGCTACACCTTC
d_call: -
j_call: TRBJ1-2
v_call: TRBV19
clone_size: -

cdr3_aa: CASSHVGGRGEAFF
cdr3_nt: TGTGCCAGTAGTCATGTAGGGGGCAGGGGTGAAGCTTTCTTT
d_call: TRBD1
j_call: TRBJ1-1
v_call: TRBV19
clone_size: -

cdr3_aa: CASSLAGNGYTF
cdr3_nt: TGTGCCAGCAGCTTGGCCGGGAATGGCTACACCTTC
d_call: -
j_call: TRBJ1-2
v_call: TRBV5-5
clone_size: -

cdr3_aa: CASNPTGAHNSPLHF
cdr3_nt: TGTGCCAGTAACCCGACAGGGGCCCATAATTCACCCCTCCACTTT
d_call: TRBD1
j_call: TRBJ1-6
v_call: TRBV19
clone_size: -

cdr3_aa: CASSVDGPGSPLHF
cdr3_nt: TGTGCCAGCAGTGTTGACGGTCCCGGCTCACCCCTCCACTTT
d_call: -
j_call: TRBJ1-6
v_call: TRBV2
clone_size: -

cdr3_aa: CASSIESTNEQYF
cdr3_nt: TGTGCCAGTAGTATAGAATCGACAAACGAGCAGTACTTC
d_call: -
j_call: TRBJ2-7
v_call: TRBV19
clone_size: -

cdr3_aa: CASSQWRGSTDTQYF
cdr3_nt: TGTGCCAGCAGCCAATGGCGGGGGAGCACAGATACGCAGTATTTT
d_call: TRBD2
j_call: TRBJ2-3
v_call: TRBV3-1/TRBV3-2
clone_size: -

cdr3_aa: CASSPGFSLNYGYTF
cdr3_nt: TGTGCCAGCAGCCCGGGATTTAGCCTTAACTATGGCTACACCTTC
d_call: -
j_call: TRBJ1-2
v_call: TRBV5-4
clone_size: -

cdr3_aa: CSASVWRGMIETQYF
cdr3_nt: TGCAGTGCTAGTGTGTGGCGGGGGATGATCGAGACCCAGTACTTC
d_call: TRBD2
j_call: TRBJ2-5
v_call: TRBV20-1
clone_size: -

cdr3_aa: CASSLVSGSYEQFF
cdr3_nt: TGTGCCAGCAGCTTAGTTAGCGGGAGTTATGAGCAGTTCTTC
d_call: TRBD2
j_call: TRBJ2-1
v_call: TRBV7-2
clone_size: -

cdr3_aa: CASSQPRQITEAFF
cdr3_nt: TGCGCCAGCAGCCAACCCAGACAGATAACTGAAGCTTTCTTT
d_call: -
j_call: TRBJ1-1
v_call: TRBV4-1
clone_size: -

cdr3_aa: CAIRTSGGDNEQFF
cdr3_nt: TGTGCCATACGGACTAGCGGGGGGGACAATGAGCAGTTCTTC
d_call: TRBD2
j_call: TRBJ2-1
v_call: TRBV10-3
clone_size: -

cdr3_aa: CASSSDGRMNTEAFF
cdr3_nt: TGTGCCAGCAGCTCGGACGGAAGAATGAACACTGAAGCTTTCTTT
d_call: -
j_call: TRBJ1-1
v_call: TRBV3-1/TRBV3-2
clone_size: -

cdr3_aa: CASSYRYGGANSPLHF
cdr3_nt: TGTGCCAGTAGCTACCGGTACGGAGGAGCGAATTCACCCCTCCACTTT
d_call: -
j_call: TRBJ1-6
v_call: TRBV19
clone_size: -

cdr3_aa: CSASPGAEAFF
cdr3_nt: TGCAGTGCTTCCCCAGGGGCTGAAGCTTTCTTT
d_call: -
j_call: TRBJ1-1
v_call: TRBV20-1
clone_size: -

cdr3_aa: CASGLRTGTPQHF
cdr3_nt: TGTGCTAGTGGTTTGAGAACAGGGACGCCCCAGCATTTT
d_call: -
j_call: TRBJ1-5
v_call: TRBV12-5
clone_size: -

cdr3_aa: CASSLDRGTYEQYF
cdr3_nt: TGTGCCAGCAGCCTGGACAGGGGGACCTACGAGCAGTACTTC
d_call: TRBD1
j_call: TRBJ2-7
v_call: TRBV7-6
clone_size: few

cdr3_aa: CATENTGNYGYTF
cdr3_nt: TGTGCCACAGAGAATACAGGGAACTATGGCTACACCTTC
d_call: -
j_call: TRBJ1-2
v_call: TRBV19
clone_size: -

cdr3_aa: CASSRLAGELFF
cdr3_nt: TGTGCCAGCAGTCGACTAGCCGGGGAGCTGTTTTTT
d_call: -
j_call: TRBJ2-2
v_call: TRBV12-3/TRBV12-4
clone_size: -

cdr3_aa: CASSKIRQGGQPQHF
cdr3_nt: TGTGCCAGCAGCAAAATTCGTCAGGGAGGTCAGCCCCAGCATTTT
d_call: -
j_call: TRBJ1-5
v_call: TRBV21-1
clone_size: -